This T cell receptor (beta chain) was sequenced in a study of OX40 agonist ivuxolimab in advanced cancers. In the study overall: Patients receiving dose escalation had hepatocellular carcinoma, melanoma, renal cell or head and neck cancer. Study results and limitations: Dosing at 0.1 to 3.0 mg/kg was accompanied by clonal expansion of CD4+ and CD8+ blood T cells by week 6. Average numbers of expanded clones were greater in CD8+ T cells than in CD4+. Low clonal expansion, among the lowest seen, marked partial responders at 0.1-3.0 mg/kg.

The V gene's germline CDR1 is SGHDN and CDR2 FVKESK. The CDR3 consists of 14 residues. With 0 bases removed from V and 5 bases from J, the gap between germline ends came to 10 bases. A word on this clone: The antigen is unknown.

Generated by immunoSEQ multiplex PCR, the TCRdb table keeps only in-frame clones and is missing some. The sample lists over 100,000 clones, approximately 94% occurring once. The rearrangement links TRBV14 to TRBJ1-2; D unresolved. Source: CD4+ or CD8+ T cells sorted from blood, taken in a trial of the OX40 agonist ivuxolimab. The TCR comes from an adult with an advanced solid tumor such as melanoma, head and neck, liver or kidney cancer. CDR3 nucleotides: TGTGCCAGCAGCCAAGATAGCAGGAAGTATGGCTACACCTTC. Residues: CASSQDSRKYGYTF.